The clone carrying this T cell receptor (beta chain) was seen a few times. Its antigen is unidentified. A second about 7 to 11 cycle PCR used barcoded and J-beta primers. MiXCR was run by TCRdb on the 5' RACE reads, yielding one entry per CDR3 protein. This sample has roughly 570,000 distinct CDR3 sequences, with approximately 30% found just once. The source of the sample is a study of blood T cells in healthy people across ages. As for the study in general: Roughly one uniquely barcoded beta molecule per two T cells was captured.

CDR3 size: 12 residues. The germline V gene encodes CDR1 SGHAT and CDR2 FQDESV (reference sequence). Trimming removed 3 bases at V and 9 bases at J, with 9 bases between. Study-level points and caveats: Estimated diversity, derived from one million T cells, was regarded as an underestimate.

Sequenced sample: blood. The V call is TRBV11-1, the J call TRBJ2-1, with D unresolved. The source of this sequence is a woman aged 70-85 years in good health. The CDR3 loop reads CASSFSFSEQFF. The DNA of the CDR3 is TGTGCCAGCAGCTTTAGCTTCAGTGAGCAGTTCTTC.